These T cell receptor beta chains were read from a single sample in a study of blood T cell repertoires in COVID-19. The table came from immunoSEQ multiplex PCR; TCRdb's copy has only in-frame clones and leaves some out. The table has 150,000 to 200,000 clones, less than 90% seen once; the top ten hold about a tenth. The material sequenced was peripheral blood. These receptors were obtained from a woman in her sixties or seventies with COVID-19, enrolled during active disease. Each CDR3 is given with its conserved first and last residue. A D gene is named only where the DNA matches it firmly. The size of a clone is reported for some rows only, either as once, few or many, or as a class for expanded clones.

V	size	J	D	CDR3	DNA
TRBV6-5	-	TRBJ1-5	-	CASSDRRNQPQHF	TGTGCCAGCAGCGACAGGAGGAATCAGCCCCAGCATTTT
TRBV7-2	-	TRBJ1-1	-	CASSLVGGSGMNTEAFF	TGTGCCAGCAGCTTAGTCGGGGGAAGCGGGATGAACACTGAAGCTTTCTTT
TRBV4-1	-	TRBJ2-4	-	CASSREGSIRGGIQYF	TGCGCCAGCAGCCGAGAAGGGAGCATAAGAGGGGGCATTCAGTACTTC
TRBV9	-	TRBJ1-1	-	CASSETGGSEAFF	TGTGCCAGCAGCGAAACCGGGGGGTCTGAAGCTTTCTTT
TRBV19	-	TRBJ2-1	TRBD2	CASSPRDYYNEQFF	TGTGCCAGTAGTCCCAGGGACTACTACAATGAGCAGTTCTTC
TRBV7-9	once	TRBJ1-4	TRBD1	CASSPRTGQDEKLFF	TGTGCCAGCAGCCCCCGGACAGGGCAAGATGAAAAACTGTTTTTT
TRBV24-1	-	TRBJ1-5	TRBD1	CATSGATGEGQPQHF	TGTGCCACCAGTGGCGCGACAGGGGAGGGACAGCCCCAGCATTTT
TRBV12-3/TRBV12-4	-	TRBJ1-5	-	CASSSSDQPQHF	TGTGCCAGCAGTTCCTCAGATCAGCCCCAGCATTTT
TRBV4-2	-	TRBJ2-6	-	CASSHIPFRQSLPSGANVLTF	TGTGCCAGCAGCCACATTCCATTTAGACAGTCCCTTCCCTCTGGGGCCAACGTCCTGACTTTC
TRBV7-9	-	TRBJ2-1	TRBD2	CASSSRTSRHEQFF	TGTGCCAGCAGCTCTCGGACTAGTAGGCATGAGCAGTTCTTC
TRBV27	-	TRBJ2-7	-	CASSSAPRGGEQYF	TGTGCCAGCAGTTCCGCCCCAAGGGGTGGTGAGCAGTACTTC
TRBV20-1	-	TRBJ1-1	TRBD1	CSADRDTEAFF	TGCAGTGCTGACAGGGACACTGAAGCTTTCTTT
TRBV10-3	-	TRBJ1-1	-	CAISESPGRNTEAFF	TGTGCCATCAGTGAGTCGCCCGGGAGGAACACTGAAGCTTTCTTT